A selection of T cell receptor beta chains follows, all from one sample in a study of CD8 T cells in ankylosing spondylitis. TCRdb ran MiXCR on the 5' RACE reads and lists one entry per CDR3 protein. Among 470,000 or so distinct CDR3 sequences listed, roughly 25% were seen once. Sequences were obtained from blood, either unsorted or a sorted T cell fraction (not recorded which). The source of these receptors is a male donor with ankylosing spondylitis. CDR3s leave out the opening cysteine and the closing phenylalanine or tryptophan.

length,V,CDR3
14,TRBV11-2,ASSRERLSGANVLT
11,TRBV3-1,ASSELAGVVQY
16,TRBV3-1,ASSQVVSGRRSYNEQF
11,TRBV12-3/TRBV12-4,ASSPGFQSPLH
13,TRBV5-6,ASRSGLAGAHEQF
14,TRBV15,ATSTGLVQQWDEQF
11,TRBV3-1,ASSQAGGNEQF
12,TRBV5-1,ASSLTGLGETQY
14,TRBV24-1,ATSDPGILAKNIQY
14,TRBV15,ATSRGGGGTGGELF
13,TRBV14,ASSQGSPGLGGYT
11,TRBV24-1,ATRGSGTDTQY
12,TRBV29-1,SVQPGLADNEQF
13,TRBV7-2,ASSLVAGTTDTQY
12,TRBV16,ASSQSQITDTQY
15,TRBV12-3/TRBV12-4,ASSLTTGTLYQETQY
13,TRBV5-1,ASSRGTGGITEAF
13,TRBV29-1,SVESRGKVAYEQY
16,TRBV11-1,ASSKIAPGPDGANVLT
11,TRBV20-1,SAGTSGISEQF
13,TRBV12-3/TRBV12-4,ASRQTGGADQPQH
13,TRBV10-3,AIGASQGGYNEQF
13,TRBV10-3,AISESQGEFNEQY
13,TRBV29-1,SVLTGRAVNTEAF
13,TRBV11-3,ASSLDQGPADEQF
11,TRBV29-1,SVEGTGAGELF
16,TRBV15,ATSRGLAGGPRYNEQF
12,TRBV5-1,ASSSRTGTGELF
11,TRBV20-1,SAPPTREETQY
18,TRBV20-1,SARGTSGNDRVSLTDTQY
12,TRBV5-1,ASSSGSWTDTQY
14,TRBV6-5,ASSYSRETHYNEQF
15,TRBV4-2,ASSQEGQRVITDTQY
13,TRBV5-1,ASRATSMGADEQF
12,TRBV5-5,ASSFGGGRTEAF
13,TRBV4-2,ASSQGVGENTEAF
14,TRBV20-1,SASGGAGRANQPQH
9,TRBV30,AWTGSYGYT
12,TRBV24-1,ATSDWDRVTGYT
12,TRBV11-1,ASSLEATNTEAF
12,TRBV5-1,ASSFQGRETEAF
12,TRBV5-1,ASSLGTYPDTQY
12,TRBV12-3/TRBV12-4,ASSLTSGSSEQY
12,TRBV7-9,ASSLASVNTEAF
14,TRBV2,ASNGPGRSYQETQY
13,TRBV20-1,SASLQGMYDQPQH
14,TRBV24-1,ATSRLAGDLSNEQF
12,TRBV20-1,SASFRGLVDEQF
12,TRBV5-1,ASKLSGGWDEQY
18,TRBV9,ASSVGRWDRIPSYNEKLF
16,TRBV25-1,ASSDYRGPAYPTGELF